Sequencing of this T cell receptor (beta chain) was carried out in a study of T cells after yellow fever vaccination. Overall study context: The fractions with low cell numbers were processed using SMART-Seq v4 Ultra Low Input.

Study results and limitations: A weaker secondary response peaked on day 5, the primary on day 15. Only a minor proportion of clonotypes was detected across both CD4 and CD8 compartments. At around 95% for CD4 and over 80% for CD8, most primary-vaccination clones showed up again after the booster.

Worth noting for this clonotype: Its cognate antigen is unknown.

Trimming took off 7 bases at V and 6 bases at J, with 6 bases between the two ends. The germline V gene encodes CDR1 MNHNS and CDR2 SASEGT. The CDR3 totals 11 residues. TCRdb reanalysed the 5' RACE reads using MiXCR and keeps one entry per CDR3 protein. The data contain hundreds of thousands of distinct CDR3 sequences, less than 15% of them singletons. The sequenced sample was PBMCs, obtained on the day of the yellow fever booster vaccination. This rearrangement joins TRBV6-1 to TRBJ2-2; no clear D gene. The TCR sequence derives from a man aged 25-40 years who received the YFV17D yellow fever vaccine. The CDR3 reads CASNLPGELFF. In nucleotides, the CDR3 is TGTGCCAGCAACCTTCCCGGGGAGCTGTTTTTT.